This TCR beta chain originates from a study of blood T cell repertoires in COVID-19. On the study more broadly: Either two negative PCRs, clearance, or symptom resolution qualified Cohort 3 donors as recovered. Sites in the United States, Italy and Spain provided acute and convalescent COVID-19 samples.

The assay was immunoSEQ multiplex PCR, and TCRdb's table has in-frame clones only and misses some. The profile shows 250,000 to 350,000 clones, 85% to 90% of them singletons. Looked up from germline, CDR1 is KGHSH and CDR2 is LQKENI. The CDR3 length is 15 residues. Deletions cut 2 bases from V and 6 bases from J, with 15 bases between. The sequence derives from a woman aged 55-69 years in a cohort exposed to, infected with or recovered from COVID-19 (not recorded which). The specimen sequenced was PBMCs or T cells enriched from blood (not recorded which). The chain carries TRBV18 and TRBJ2-3; tentatively, D is TRBD1 (6 bases). Here the CDR3 reads CASSPKGGETDTQYF. In DNA, the CDR3 is TGTGCCAGCTCACCAAAAGGGGGTGAAACGGATACGCAGTATTTT.